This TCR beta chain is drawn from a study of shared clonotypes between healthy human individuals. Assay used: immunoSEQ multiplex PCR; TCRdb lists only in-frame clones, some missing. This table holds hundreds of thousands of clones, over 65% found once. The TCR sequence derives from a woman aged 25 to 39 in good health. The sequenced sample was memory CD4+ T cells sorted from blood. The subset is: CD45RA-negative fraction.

CDR3 sequence: CATSTRGTGNEKLFF. CDR3 nucleotides: TGTGCCACCAGCACCCGCGGGACAGGGAATGAAAAACTGTTTTTT. The chain employs TRBV15 and TRBJ1-4; 9 bases are shared with TRBD1. This CDR3 region has 15 residues. The V segment lost 4 bases and the J segment 5 bases; nucleotides outside the gene matches: 5. Germline V lookup: CDR1 LNHNV, CDR2 YYDKDF (reference sequence). The variable domain in full, completed from reference TRBV15 and TRBJ1-4, reads DAMVIQNPRYQVTQFGKPVTLSCSQTLNHNVMYWYQQKSSQAPKLLFHYYDKDFNNEADTPDNFQSRRPNTSFCFLDIRSPGLGDTAMYLCATSTRGTGNEKLFFGSGTQLSVL.